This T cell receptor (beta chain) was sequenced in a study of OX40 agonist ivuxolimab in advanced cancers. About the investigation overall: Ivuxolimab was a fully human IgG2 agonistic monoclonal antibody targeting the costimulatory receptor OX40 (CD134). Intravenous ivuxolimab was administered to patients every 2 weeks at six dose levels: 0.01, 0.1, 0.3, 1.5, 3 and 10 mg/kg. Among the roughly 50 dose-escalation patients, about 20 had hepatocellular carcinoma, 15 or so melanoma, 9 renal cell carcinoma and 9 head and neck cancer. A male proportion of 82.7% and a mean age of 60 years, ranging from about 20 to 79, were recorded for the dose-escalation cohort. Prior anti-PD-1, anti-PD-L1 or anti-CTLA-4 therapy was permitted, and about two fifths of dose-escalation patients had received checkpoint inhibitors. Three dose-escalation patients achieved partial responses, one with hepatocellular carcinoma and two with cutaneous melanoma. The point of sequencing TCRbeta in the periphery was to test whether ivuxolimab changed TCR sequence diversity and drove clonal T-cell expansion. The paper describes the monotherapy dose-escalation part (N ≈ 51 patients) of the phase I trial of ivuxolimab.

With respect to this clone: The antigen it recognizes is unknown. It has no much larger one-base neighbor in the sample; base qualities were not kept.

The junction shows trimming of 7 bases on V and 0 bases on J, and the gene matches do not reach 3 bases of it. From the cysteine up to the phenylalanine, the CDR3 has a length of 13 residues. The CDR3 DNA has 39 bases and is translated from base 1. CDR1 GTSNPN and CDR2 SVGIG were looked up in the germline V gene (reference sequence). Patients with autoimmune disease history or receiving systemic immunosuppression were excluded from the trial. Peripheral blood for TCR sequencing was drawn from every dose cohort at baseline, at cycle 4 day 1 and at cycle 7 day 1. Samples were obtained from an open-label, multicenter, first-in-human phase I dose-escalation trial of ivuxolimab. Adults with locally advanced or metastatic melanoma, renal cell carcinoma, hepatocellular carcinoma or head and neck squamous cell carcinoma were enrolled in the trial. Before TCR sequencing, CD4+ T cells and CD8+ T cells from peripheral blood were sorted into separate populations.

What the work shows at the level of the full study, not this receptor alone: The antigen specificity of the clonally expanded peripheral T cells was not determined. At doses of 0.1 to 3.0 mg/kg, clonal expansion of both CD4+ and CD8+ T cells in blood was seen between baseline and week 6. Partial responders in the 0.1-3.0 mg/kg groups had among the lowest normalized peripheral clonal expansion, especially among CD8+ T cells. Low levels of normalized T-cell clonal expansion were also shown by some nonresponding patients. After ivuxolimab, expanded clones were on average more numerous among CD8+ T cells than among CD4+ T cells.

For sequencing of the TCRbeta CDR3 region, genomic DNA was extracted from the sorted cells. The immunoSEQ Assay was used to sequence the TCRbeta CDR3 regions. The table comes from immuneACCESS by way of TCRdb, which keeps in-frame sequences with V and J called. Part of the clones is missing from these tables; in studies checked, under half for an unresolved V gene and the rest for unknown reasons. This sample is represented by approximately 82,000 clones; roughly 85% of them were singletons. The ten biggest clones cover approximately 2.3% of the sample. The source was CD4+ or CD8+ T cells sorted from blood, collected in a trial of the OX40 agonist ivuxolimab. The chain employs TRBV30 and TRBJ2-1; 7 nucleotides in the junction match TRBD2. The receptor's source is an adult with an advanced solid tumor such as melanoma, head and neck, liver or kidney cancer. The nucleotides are TGTGCCTCGGGAGGAAGCTCCTACAATGAGCAGTTCTTC. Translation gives CASGGSSYNEQFF.